This T cell receptor (beta chain) comes out of a study of multiple sclerosis patients with progressive multifocal leukoencephalopathy. Data came from immunoSEQ multiplex PCR; TCRdb stores just in-frame clones and leaves some out. The profile shows fewer than 35,000 clones, roughly 87% of them singletons. Per germline, CDR1 ENHRY and CDR2 SYGVKD. The ends were cut back, 4 bases at V and 3 bases at J, with 12 bases in the middle. The CDR3 extends over 15 amino acids. Noted time point: time of PML onset. The receptor comes from a human donor with progressive multifocal leukoencephalopathy. The chain recombines TRBV10-3 with TRBJ2-2; the D gene is possibly TRBD2 (5 bases). The sample in question was PBMCs, obtained from a patient treated with natalizumab. CDR3 amino acids: CAISGAWGDTGELFF. CDR3 DNA sequence: TGTGCCATCAGTGGGGCCTGGGGAGACACCGGGGAGCTGTTTTTT.